This T cell receptor (beta chain) was identified during a study of T cell responses to AZD1222 COVID-19 vaccine. On the study more broadly: Samples with a second dose at about 4 or about 12 weeks were pooled together. Study findings and constraints: Just 6 or 7 AZD1222 recipients were seropositive at baseline. Spike regions recognized by vaccine-associated CD4 TCRs spanned the protein, led by 160-218 and 743-854. Variant regions that are unmutated are reportedly the target of nearly half of spike-specific TCRs.

CDR1 is SGDLS and CDR2 is YYNGEE in the germline V gene. V dropped 4 bases and J dropped 0 bases, with 18 bases sitting between them. This CDR3 is built from 17 residues. Generated by immunoSEQ multiplex PCR, the TCRdb table keeps only in-frame clones and is missing some. The sample yields 150,000 to 200,000 clones, less than 95% seen once. As concerns this clone: Its antigen remains unidentified.

The sequence derives from an adult in good health. Sequencing was performed on peripheral blood, taken on day 0 of AZD1222 vaccination. The chain is built from TRBV9 and TRBJ2-3; D perhaps matches TRBD2 (6 bases). CDR3 DNA sequence: TGTGCCAGCAGCTTTTCGGGAGCAACCTCTAGCACAGATACGCAGTATTTT. Its translation: CASSFSGATSSTDTQYF.